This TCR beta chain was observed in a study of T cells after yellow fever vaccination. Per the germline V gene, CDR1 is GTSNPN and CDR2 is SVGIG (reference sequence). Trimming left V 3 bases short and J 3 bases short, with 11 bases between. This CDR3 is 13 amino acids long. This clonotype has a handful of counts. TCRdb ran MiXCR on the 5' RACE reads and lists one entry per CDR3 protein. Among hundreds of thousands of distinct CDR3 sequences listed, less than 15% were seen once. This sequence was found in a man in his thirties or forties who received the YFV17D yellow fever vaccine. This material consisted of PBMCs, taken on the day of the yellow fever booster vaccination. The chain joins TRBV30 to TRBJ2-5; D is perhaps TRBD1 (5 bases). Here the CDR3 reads CAWSSGQKETQYF. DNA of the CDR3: TGTGCCTGGAGCTCCGGACAAAAAGAGACCCAGTACTTC.